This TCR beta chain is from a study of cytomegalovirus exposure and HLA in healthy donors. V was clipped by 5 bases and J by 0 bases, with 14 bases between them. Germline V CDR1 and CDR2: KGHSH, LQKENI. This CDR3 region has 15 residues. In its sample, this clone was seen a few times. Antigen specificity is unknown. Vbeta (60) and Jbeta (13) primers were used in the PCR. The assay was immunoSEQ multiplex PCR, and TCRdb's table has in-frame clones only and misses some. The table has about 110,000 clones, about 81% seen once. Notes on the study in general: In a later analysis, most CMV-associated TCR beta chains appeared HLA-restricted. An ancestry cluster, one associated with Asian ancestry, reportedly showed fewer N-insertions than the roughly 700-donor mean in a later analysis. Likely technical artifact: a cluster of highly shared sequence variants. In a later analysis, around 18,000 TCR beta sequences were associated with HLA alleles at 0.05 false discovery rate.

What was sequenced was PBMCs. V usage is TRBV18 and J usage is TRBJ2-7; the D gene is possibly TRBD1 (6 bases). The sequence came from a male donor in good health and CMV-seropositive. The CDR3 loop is CASSSPDRSSYEQYF. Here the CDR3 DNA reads TGTGCCAGCTCATCGCCAGACAGGAGCTCCTACGAGCAGTACTTC.